The TCR beta chain described here comes from a study of blood T cell repertoires in COVID-19. In Seattle, patients joined the study during active infection and were tracked longitudinally. In the original analysis: Amplification of reference gene primers was used by the study to estimate nucleated cell counts. Clones were read by immunoSEQ multiplex PCR, and TCRdb kept only the in-frame ones, dropping some. D and trimming come from the DNA, and the V and J calls and clone size come from that table. The table has about 170,000 clones, around 90% seen once. The V gene end was trimmed by 4 bases and the J gene end by 3 bases; junction bases not matched to a gene: 2. This CDR3 region has 15 residues. Germline values: CDR1 SEHNR, CDR2 FQNEAQ (reference sequence). This clone was seen once.

V is TRBV7-9 and J is TRBJ1-3; 11 nucleotides line up with TRBD1. This TCR was recovered from a young man with COVID-19, enrolled during active disease. The specimen was peripheral blood. CDR3 in amino acids: CASSWGQGVGNTIYF. As DNA, the CDR3 is TGTGCCAGCAGCTGGGGACAGGGGGTTGGAAACACCATATATTTT.